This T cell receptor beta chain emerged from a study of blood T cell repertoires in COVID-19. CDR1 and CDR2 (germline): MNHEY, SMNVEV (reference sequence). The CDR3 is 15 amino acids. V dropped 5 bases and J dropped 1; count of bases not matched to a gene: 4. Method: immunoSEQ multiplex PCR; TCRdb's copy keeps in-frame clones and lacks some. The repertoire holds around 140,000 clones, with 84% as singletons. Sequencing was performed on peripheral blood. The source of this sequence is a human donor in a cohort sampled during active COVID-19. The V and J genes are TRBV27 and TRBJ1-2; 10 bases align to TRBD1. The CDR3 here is CASSVTGGGNYGYTF. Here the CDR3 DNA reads TGTGCCAGCAGTGTGACAGGGGGCGGTAACTATGGCTACACCTTC.